The table lists the clone carrying this T cell receptor beta chain with many counts. Its antigen is undetermined. These data belong to a study of metastatic and nonmetastatic thyroid tumors. Study-level information: Repertoires from blood and tumor or nodule tissue of malignant and benign thyroid patients were compared. General study findings and limits: Compared with benign nodules, malignant thyroid tumors were reported to have significantly higher TCR beta diversity in both blood and tumor.

There were no patients who had received any treatment before thyroid surgery. The CDR3 totals 15 residues. Germline V gene lookup returns CDR1 SGHVS and CDR2 FNYEAQ. The germline V and J ends were trimmed by 3 bases and 4 bases, with 15 bases remaining between them. Original handling: Clinicopathological groups of papillary thyroid cancer showed CDR3 differences that were used to build a distant-metastasis classifier. TCRdb re-called the PCR reads via MiXCR. In this record, the V and J calls reflect TCRdb's handling and not the investigators' own analysis. The sample has 25,000 to 35,000 clones; approximately 15% are singletons.

The sequenced sample was blood. The sequence was collected from a female donor with papillary thyroid cancer or a benign thyroid nodule (not recorded which). Some clones in this sample may be carry-over from other donors' samples. The chain carries TRBV7-6 and TRBJ2-5, with D perhaps being TRBD1 or TRBD2 (5 bases each). Here the CDR3 reads CASSFGATTGETQYF. The CDR3 DNA sequence: TGTGCCAGCAGCTTCGGGGCAACAACGGGAGAGACCCAGTACTTC.